Presented here are 12 T cell receptor beta chains from one specimen sequenced in a study of regulatory T cells in long-lasting Graves disease. Time point of the sample: newly diagnosed GD, antithyroid drugs for less than 3 months. Generation of the TCR library employed RNA extracted from PBMCs. According to the study, TCR beta libraries were built with iRepertoire HTBI primers and CDR3-region Arm-PCR. One entry per CDR3 protein, called by TCRdb with MiXCR from the multiplex PCR reads. The data hold 560,000 or so distinct CDR3 sequences, with about 16% observed a single time. The same data also went into a second study, on T cells in Graves' hyperthyroidism and ophthalmopathy.

Source: peripheral blood mononuclear cells (PBMCs), taken at new diagnosis, from a patient treated with antithyroid drugs. The receptors derive from a man aged 18 to 30 with Graves disease.

This clonotype was observed at least ten times. The V call is TRBV2, the J call TRBJ2-7, with D unresolved. The CDR3 has 13 residues. In germline, CDR1 is SNHLY, CDR2 FYNNEI. V lost 6 bases and J 6 bases, leaving 15 bases between the germline ends. DNA for the CDR3: TGTGCCAGCAGCTATTCGACCCGTGGCGAGCAGTACTTC. It encodes CASSYSTRGEQYF.

The chain recombines TRBV30 with TRBJ1-5; D is uncertain. V gave up 1 base and J gave up 2 bases, with 6 bases separating them. CDR1 and CDR2 from the germline V gene are GTSNPN and SVGIG (reference sequence). This CDR3 has 13 amino acids. The CDR3 protein is CAWSDTGNQPQHF. Written as DNA, the CDR3 is TGTGCCTGGAGTGACACCGGCAATCAGCCCCAGCATTTT.

This clonotype was counted a few times. V and J are TRBV10-3 and TRBJ1-2; D remains ambiguous. This CDR3 contains 14 residues. Germline assignment: CDR1 ENHRY and CDR2 SYGVKD. Trimming took 3 bases from V and 4 from J, leaving 12 bases between them. Written as DNA, the CDR3 is TGTGCCATCAGTGATGAAACAAGGGCCTATGGCTACACCTTC. It specifies CAISDETRAYGYTF.

This clonotype has just a few counts. The rearrangement uses TRBV5-6 and TRBJ2-1, with D uncertain. Germline CDR1 reads SGHDT; CDR2 reads YYEEEE. V lost 0 bases to trimming and J lost 6 bases, with 4 bases between them. The CDR3 has 12 amino acids. DNA of the CDR3: TGTGCCAGCAGCTTGGAGAGCAATGAGCAGTTCTTC. This gives the protein CASSLESNEQFF.

The chain carries TRBV2 and TRBJ2-7; the D gene could be TRBD1 or TRBD2 (5 bases each). This CDR3 spans 15 amino acids. V was shortened by 2 bases and J by 4 bases, with 15 bases between the two germline ends. The germline CDR1 and CDR2 sequences are SNHLY and FYNNEI. CDR3 region: CASSERDLSRYEQYF. CDR3 coding DNA: TGTGCCAGCAGTGAAAGGGACCTCAGCAGATACGAGCAGTACTTC.

The sample holds many counts of this clonotype. The rearrangement uses TRBV12-3 or TRBV12-4 and TRBJ1-2; 11 positions match TRBD1. The CDR3 length is 17 residues. V was clipped by 5 bases and J by 7 bases; unmatched bases: 15. This chain's CDR3 is CASSTRTGGPMGTGYTF. The CDR3 nucleotides are TGTGCCAGCAGTACCCGGACAGGGGGCCCTATGGGAACTGGCTACACCTTC.

The sample holds a few counts of this clonotype. V usage is TRBV4-2 and J usage is TRBJ2-2, with 7 bases identical to TRBD1. Germline V lookup: CDR1 LGHNA, CDR2 YNFKEQ. The junction had 6 bases not matched to a gene; V was cut back by 2 bases and J by 3 bases. This CDR3 region has 16 residues. CDR3: CASSQPGQGDTGELFF. CDR3 in DNA: TGTGCCAGCAGCCAACCTGGGCAGGGGGACACCGGGGAGCTGTTTTTT.

Ten or more counts support this clonotype. The chain combines TRBV20-1 with TRBJ2-7; TRBD1 aligns across 8 bases. Per germline, CDR1 DFQATT and CDR2 SNEGSKA (reference sequence). V lost 6 bases and J lost 1; bases outside the gene matches: 11. The CDR3 totals 15 residues. The CDR3 sequence: CSAIPNDRGSYEQYF. In DNA, the CDR3 is TGCAGTGCGATCCCGAATGACAGGGGATCCTACGAGCAGTACTTC.

In its sample, this clonotype was seen a few times. A read error is possible here, since a much larger clone lies one base away. This chain connects TRBV28 to TRBJ2-3; D is unclear. The germline V gene has CDR1 MDHEN and CDR2 SYDVKM. V was pared by 3 bases and J by 0 bases, with 22 bases between. This CDR3 spans 19 amino acids. CDR3 sequence (DNA): TGTGCCAGCAGTTTTGAAGCGCTCTCACGGACCGTTAGCACAGATACGCAGTATTTT. It translates to CASSFEALSRTVSTDTQYF.

This clonotype showed up many times. The chain recombines TRBV12-3 or TRBV12-4 with TRBJ2-1; 11 nucleotides agree with TRBD2. The CDR3 spans 15 residues. Losses at the gene ends were 5 bases for V and 6 bases for J; bases not matched to a gene: 6. The CDR3, as DNA: TGTGCCAGCAGTCACTCCGGGACTAGCGGCAATGAGCAGTTCTTC. Translated: CASSHSGTSGNEQFF.

The rearrangement links TRBV6-5 to TRBJ2-1, with 7 bases fitting TRBD1. Germline V gene lookup returns CDR1 MNHEY and CDR2 SVGAGI. The CDR3 is 15 residues long. Germline trimming cut 2 bases from V and 4 bases from J; bases unmatched to any gene: 5. This chain's CDR3 is CASSYGRGSYNEQFF. The CDR3 DNA is TGTGCCAGCAGTTACGGCAGGGGGAGTTACAATGAGCAGTTCTTC.

There are many counts of this clonotype. The chain combines TRBV20-1 with TRBJ2-3; D possibly corresponds to TRBD2 (6 bases). The CDR3 spans 15 residues. V was pared by 3 bases and J by 5 bases, with 18 bases between. Germline CDR1 reads DFQATT; CDR2 reads SNEGSKA (reference sequence). The CDR3 here is CSASRLRELVDTQYF. CDR3 sequence (DNA): TGCAGTGCTAGTCGGCTACGGGAGCTGGTAGATACGCAGTATTTT.